One sample yielded the 29 T cell receptor beta chains listed below, sequenced in a study of T cells expressing NK-cell markers. TCRdb reprocessed the 5' RACE reads and reports one entry per CDR3 protein, with no DNA. The sample data list 550,000 to 600,000 distinct CDR3 sequences. Sequences were obtained from blood T cells: a sorted CD56 or NKG2C T cell subset, CD4+ or CD8+ T cells, or bulk PBMC T cells (not recorded which). The receptors come from a man in his late teens or twenties in good health.

The rearrangement links TRBV4-2 to TRBJ2-2; TCRdb designates TRBD2, a call that cannot be tested without DNA. Germline values: CDR1 LGHNA, CDR2 YNFKEQ. CDR3 length equals 16 residues. CDR3 protein: CASSQDLGTRAGELFF.

V gene TRBV10-1 combines with J gene TRBJ2-1. Germline loops: CDR1 WNHNN, CDR2 SYGVQD (reference sequence). The CDR3 runs 13 residues. CDR3 in amino acids: CASSESNSAEQFF.

The V call is TRBV6-5, the J call TRBJ2-1; TCRdb's D call, TRBD2, is unchecked because there is no DNA. This CDR3 has 18 amino acids. Germline loops: CDR1 MNHEY, CDR2 SVGAGI. This CDR3 is CASSPASSGRAHGNEQFF.

V and J are TRBV7-2 and TRBJ2-5. CDR1 and CDR2 (germline): SGHTA, FQGNSA. The CDR3 totals 16 residues. CDR3 loop: CASSLIRNRRQETQYF.

The chain uses TRBV20-1 and TRBJ2-1; no DNA is available, so the TRBD2 call from TCRdb remains unchecked. CDR1 and CDR2 from the germline V gene are DFQATT and SNEGSKA (reference sequence). There are 15 residues in the CDR3. CDR3 region: CSAFLSGLPLDEQFF.

V gene TRBV30 combines with J gene TRBJ1-4; TCRdb reports TRBD1, a call that lacks DNA to check it against. Germline values: CDR1 GTSNPN, CDR2 SVGIG (reference sequence). The CDR3 is made up of 12 amino acids. The CDR3 here is CACYRDNEKLFF.

The V call is TRBV4-2, the J call TRBJ1-2. Per germline, CDR1 LGHNA and CDR2 YNFKEQ. This CDR3 is 15 amino acids long. The CDR3 loop is CASALGTSSPYGYTF.

The chain's CDR3 is CASSWLADTQYF. This chain uses TRBV7-9 with TRBJ2-3; TCRdb returns TRBD2, unconfirmable since there is no DNA. Germline lookup yields CDR1 SEHNR and CDR2 FQNEAQ (reference sequence). The CDR3 contains 12 residues.

The chain is built from TRBV4-2 and TRBJ2-1; TCRdb's D call, TRBD2, is unchecked because there is no DNA. The CDR3 is 14 residues long. Per the germline V gene, CDR1 is LGHNA and CDR2 is YNFKEQ. CDR3 protein: CASSQEPSSREQFF.

The chain couples TRBV12-3 or TRBV12-4 to TRBJ1-1. The CDR3 consists of 15 residues. CDR3 in amino acids: CASSFFPRMNTEAFF.

The V and J genes are TRBV10-3 and TRBJ2-1. The germline gives CDR1 ENHRY, CDR2 SYGVKD. This CDR3 has 11 amino acids. The CDR3 region is CAISDGQEQFF.

This chain's CDR3 is CSARELASYNEQFF. The chain joins TRBV20-1 to TRBJ2-1. The V gene's germline CDR1 is DFQATT and CDR2 SNEGSKA (reference sequence). The CDR3 is 14 amino acids.

The chain couples TRBV7-2 to TRBJ2-3; no DNA is available, so the TRBD2 call from TCRdb remains unchecked. The CDR3 contains 14 residues. Per germline, CDR1 SGHTA and CDR2 FQGNSA. CDR3: CASSLGSAPDTQYF.

This chain joins TRBV12-3 or TRBV12-4 and TRBJ1-1; TCRdb's assignment of TRBD1 cannot be checked, as there is no DNA. The CDR3 length is 12 residues. CDR3: CASSQGGSKAFF.

The V gene is TRBV28, the J gene TRBJ1-5; TCRdb's D call, TRBD1, is unchecked because there is no DNA. This CDR3 is 13 amino acids long. Germline lookup yields CDR1 MDHEN and CDR2 SYDVKM. The CDR3 loop is CASSSGVGQPQHF.

The chain carries TRBV12-5 and TRBJ2-7; TCRdb gives TRBD1 as the D gene, but with no DNA this cannot be confirmed. The germline gives CDR1 LGHNT, CDR2 FRNRAP. This CDR3 has 15 amino acids. CDR3 sequence: CASGPGTGILYEQYF.

The chain joins TRBV9 to TRBJ2-1; the D call of TRBD2 rests on TCRdb alone, since no DNA is present to check it. Germline CDR1 reads SGDLS; CDR2 reads YYNGEE. The CDR3 extends over 16 amino acids. The CDR3 loop is CASNLQVRASVDEQFF.

This chain links TRBV2 with TRBJ2-7; absent DNA, TCRdb's TRBD2 call cannot be checked. The CDR3 loop spans 16 amino acids. Germline-derived CDR1 and CDR2 are SNHLY and FYNNEI. CDR3 protein: CASSEALLVRDYEQYF.

This rearrangement joins TRBV7-6 to TRBJ2-3; no DNA is available, so the TRBD2 call from TCRdb remains unchecked. Germline values: CDR1 SGHVS, CDR2 FNYEAQ. This CDR3 contains 16 residues. CDR3 amino acids: CASSLGRAGLADTQYF. Full variable domain (remainder filled in from reference TRBV7-6 and TRBJ2-3): GAGVSQSPRYKVTKRGQDVALRCDPISGHVSLYWYRQALGQGPEFLTYFNYEAQQDKSGLPNDRFSAERPEGSISTLTIQRTEQRDSAMYRCASSLGRAGLADTQYFGPGTRLTVL.

CDR3 in amino acids: CATSGEGAYTEAFF. The V and J genes are TRBV24-1 and TRBJ1-1; the TRBD1 assignment by TCRdb is unverifiable without DNA. This CDR3 contains 14 residues. Per germline, CDR1 KGHDR and CDR2 SFDVKD.

V and J are TRBV7-2 and TRBJ2-3; TCRdb picks TRBD2, but there is no DNA to check that call. Per the germline V gene, CDR1 is SGHTA and CDR2 is FQGNSA. The CDR3 totals 16 residues. The CDR3: CASSLWGEGRTDTQYF.

This rearrangement joins TRBV25-1 to TRBJ1-1; TCRdb's assignment of TRBD1 cannot be checked, as there is no DNA. Looked up from germline, CDR1 is MGHDK and CDR2 is SYGVNS. The CDR3 consists of 16 residues. The CDR3 spells CASTGQGTSRRTEAFF.

V usage is TRBV10-3 and J usage is TRBJ2-2; absent DNA, TCRdb's TRBD1 call cannot be checked. Germline CDR1 reads ENHRY; CDR2 reads SYGVKD. This CDR3 is 15 amino acids long. The CDR3: CAISRDRGRTGELFF.

The chain has TRBV20-1 and TRBJ2-1; TCRdb picks TRBD1, but there is no DNA to check that call. CDR1 is DFQATT, CDR2 SNEGSKA, per germline (reference sequence). CDR3 length: 12 residues. The CDR3 sequence: CKPQGRYNEQFF.

This chain uses TRBV5-4 with TRBJ2-1; TCRdb reports TRBD2, a call that lacks DNA to check it against. CDR3 length: 14 residues. CDR1 SGHNT and CDR2 YYREEE come from the germline V gene (reference sequence). CDR3 loop: CASSFDSGTSKPFF.

CDR3 sequence reads: CASTSLGGDSGANVLTF. V usage is TRBV7-2 and J usage is TRBJ2-6. Germline values: CDR1 SGHTA, CDR2 FQGNSA. This CDR3 spans 17 amino acids.

The chain carries TRBV28 and TRBJ2-3; there is no DNA to check the TCRdb D call of TRBD1. The CDR3 runs to 14 residues. From germline, CDR1 is MDHEN and CDR2 SYDVKM. The CDR3 reads CASKKGGSTDTQYF. Full variable domain (outside the CDR3, taken from reference TRBV28 and TRBJ2-3): DVKVTQSSRYLVKRTGEKVFLECVQDMDHENMFWYRQDPGLGLRLIYFSYDVKMKEKGDIPEGYSVSREKKERFSLILESASTNQTSMYLCASKKGGSTDTQYFGPGTRLTVL.

The V and J genes are TRBV5-1 and TRBJ1-1; TCRdb lists TRBD1, though no DNA is available to test this call. The CDR3 consists of 15 residues. Looked up from germline, CDR1 is SGHRS and CDR2 is YFSETQ. The CDR3 protein is CASSLVPGLDTEAFF.

This chain joins TRBV29-1 and TRBJ1-1; TCRdb returns TRBD1, unconfirmable since there is no DNA. Germline V gives CDR1 SQVTM, CDR2 ANQGSEA. This CDR3 contains 14 residues. The CDR3 loop is CSVGGQGARVRAFF.